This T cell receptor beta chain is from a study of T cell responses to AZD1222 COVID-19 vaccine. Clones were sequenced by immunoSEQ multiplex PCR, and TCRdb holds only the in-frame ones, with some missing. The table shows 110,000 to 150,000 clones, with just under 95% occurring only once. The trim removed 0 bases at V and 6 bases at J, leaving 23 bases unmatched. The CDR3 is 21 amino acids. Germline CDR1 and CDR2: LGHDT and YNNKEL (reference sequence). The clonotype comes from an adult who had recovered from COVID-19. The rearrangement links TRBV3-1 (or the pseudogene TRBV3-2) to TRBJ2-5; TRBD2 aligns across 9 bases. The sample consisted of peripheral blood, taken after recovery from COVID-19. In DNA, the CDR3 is TGTGCCAGCAGCCAAGACAGAGGGTACCCAGGGCGACTAGCGGTTCAGAAGACCCAGTACTTC. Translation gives CASSQDRGYPGRLAVQKTQYF.